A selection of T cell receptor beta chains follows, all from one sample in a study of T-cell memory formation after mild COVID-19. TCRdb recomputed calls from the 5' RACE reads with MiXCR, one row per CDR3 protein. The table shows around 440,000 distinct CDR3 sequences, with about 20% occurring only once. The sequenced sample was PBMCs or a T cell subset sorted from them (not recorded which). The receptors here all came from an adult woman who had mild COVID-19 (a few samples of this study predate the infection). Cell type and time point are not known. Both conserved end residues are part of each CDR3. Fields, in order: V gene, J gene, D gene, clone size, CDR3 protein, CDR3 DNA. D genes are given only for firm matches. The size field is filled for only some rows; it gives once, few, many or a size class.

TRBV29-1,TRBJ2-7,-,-,CSVEVAGSSYEQYF,TGCAGCGTTGAAGTGGCGGGGAGCTCCTACGAGCAGTACTTC
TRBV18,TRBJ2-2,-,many,CASSQAAGNTGELFF,TGTGCCAGCTCACAAGCGGCAGGGAACACCGGGGAGCTGTTTTTT
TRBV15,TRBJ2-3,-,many,CATSNTRGDTQYF,TGTGCCACCAGCAACACGAGAGGGGATACGCAGTATTTT
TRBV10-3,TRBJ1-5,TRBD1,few,CAISESGTGGDQPQHF,TGTGCCATCAGTGAATCCGGGACAGGGGGCGATCAGCCCCAGCATTTT
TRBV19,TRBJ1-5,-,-,CASSIVSPSNQPQHF,TGTGCCAGTAGTATAGTTTCCCCATCCAATCAGCCCCAGCATTTT
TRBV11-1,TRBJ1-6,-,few,CASSHRDPNSPLHF,TGTGCCAGCAGCCACCGGGACCCCAATTCACCCCTCCACTTT
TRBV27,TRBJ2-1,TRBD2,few,CASSLLMSSGRAGNEQFF,TGTGCCAGCAGTTTATTAATGTCGAGCGGGAGGGCCGGCAATGAGCAGTTCTTC
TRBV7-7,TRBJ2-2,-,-,CASSSGPAGTGYAGELFF,TGTGCCAGCAGCTCAGGACCGGCAGGGACGGGGTACGCCGGGGAGCTGTTTTTT
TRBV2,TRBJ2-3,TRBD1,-,CASSASQGWSDTQYF,TGTGCCAGCAGTGCTTCACAGGGGTGGTCAGATACGCAGTATTTT
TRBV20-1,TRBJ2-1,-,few,CSASDHEQFF,TGCAGTGCTAGCGACCATGAGCAGTTCTTC
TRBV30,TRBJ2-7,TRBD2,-,CAWSVSSGIYEQYF,TGTGCCTGGAGTGTATCTAGCGGGATCTACGAGCAGTACTTC
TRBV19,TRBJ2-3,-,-,CASSMAGEPDTQYF,TGTGCCAGTAGTATGGCTGGGGAGCCAGATACGCAGTATTTT
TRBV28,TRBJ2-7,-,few,CASTLGNEQYF,TGTGCCAGCACCCTCGGTAACGAGCAGTACTTC
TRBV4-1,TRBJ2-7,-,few,CASSQGGDPGYEQYF,TGCGCCAGCAGCCAAGGGGGGGACCCCGGCTACGAGCAGTACTTC